There are a few counts of the clone carrying this TCR beta chain. Its specificity is not known. This entry belongs to a study of beta chain features in type 1 diabetes. Expressed TCRB transcripts were sequenced because the isolated RNA had all been reverse transcribed beforehand. Some clones are missing from TCRdb's copy, which holds only in-frame ones; the method was immunoSEQ multiplex PCR. Of some 660,000 clones listed, 11% to 15% were seen once; the top ten hold approximately 0.039%. Findings and caveats of the study: PCR may have favored shorter templates equally in patients and controls. When Type 1 diabetes patients were examined, their TCRB CDR3s proved moderately but significantly shorter in all four CD4+ subsets.

This clonotype was obtained from a man aged 18-30 years with type 1 diabetes. Sequenced sample: naive CD4+ T cells from blood.

CDR3: CASSLLRGLSEAFF. The CDR3 DNA follows: TGTGCCAGCAGCCTTCTCAGGGGGCTCTCTGAAGCTTTCTTT. The chain employs TRBV6-5 and TRBJ1-1; 8 nucleotides match TRBD1. This CDR3 contains 14 residues. J lost 6 bases, V lost 6 bases, and 9 bases had no gene match. CDR1 and CDR2 (germline): MNHEY, SVGAGI.